A selection of T cell receptor beta chains follows, all from one sample in a study of shared clonotypes between healthy human individuals. Sequencing was performed with immunoSEQ multiplex PCR; in TCRdb, only in-frame clones are kept and a portion is missing. The table records millions of clones, 90% to 95% of them present only once. The source material was naive CD4+ T cells from PBMCs. Receptor source: a man between 18 and 29 years old in good health. Some clones in this sample may be carry-over from other donors' samples. The CDR3 runs from the conserved cysteine through the conserved F or W. Fields, in order: CDR3 protein, V gene, J gene.

CDR3: CASSSGTSGRKGTDTQYF
V: TRBV27
J: TRBJ2-3

CDR3: CAISDFDTPVTYNEQFF
V: TRBV10-3
J: TRBJ2-1

CDR3: CASSRDQGPIEQFF
V: TRBV6-5
J: TRBJ2-1

CDR3: CASGFWGSGRAGETQYF
V: TRBV2
J: TRBJ2-5

CDR3: CASSLVRDRGRDSRNTIYF
V: TRBV7-9
J: TRBJ1-3

CDR3: CASSSPRTGSSYEQYF
V: TRBV27
J: TRBJ2-7

CDR3: CASSSFAGNTEAFF
V: TRBV6-6
J: TRBJ1-1

CDR3: CASSRDWGERETQYF
V: TRBV11-1
J: TRBJ2-5

CDR3: CSAVSGQVEFF
V: TRBV20-1
J: TRBJ2-1

CDR3: CASRYRGEQYF
V: TRBV11-2
J: .

CDR3: CASSFPSTSGSAGELFF
V: TRBV5-1
J: TRBJ2-2

CDR3: CASSSTGAGEKLFF
V: TRBV27
J: TRBJ1-4

CDR3: CSALGTEETQYF
V: TRBV29-1
J: TRBJ2-5

CDR3: CASSPGITTAGELFF
V: TRBV5-1
J: TRBJ2-2

CDR3: CASSGTGGSDAEAFF
V: TRBV11-3
J: TRBJ1-1

CDR3: CASSPRVAGELFF
V: TRBV6-5
J: TRBJ2-2

CDR3: CASSLELRGSAGYTF
V: TRBV5-1
J: TRBJ1-2

CDR3: CASSSEAGGLYNEQFF
V: TRBV5-1
J: TRBJ2-1

CDR3: CASSLGLAGNTGELFF
V: TRBV18
J: TRBJ2-2